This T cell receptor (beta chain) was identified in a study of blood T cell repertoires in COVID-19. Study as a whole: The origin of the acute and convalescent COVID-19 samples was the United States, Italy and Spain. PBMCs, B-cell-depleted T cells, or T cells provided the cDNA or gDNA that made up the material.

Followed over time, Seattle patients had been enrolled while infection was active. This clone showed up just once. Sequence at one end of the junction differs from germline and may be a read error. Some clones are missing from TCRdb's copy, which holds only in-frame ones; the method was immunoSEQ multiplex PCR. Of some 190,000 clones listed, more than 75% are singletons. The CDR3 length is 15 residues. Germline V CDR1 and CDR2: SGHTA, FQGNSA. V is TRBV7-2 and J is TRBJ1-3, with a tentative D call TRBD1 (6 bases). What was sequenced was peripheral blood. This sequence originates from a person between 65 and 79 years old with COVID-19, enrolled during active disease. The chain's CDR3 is CASSYTQGSGTTIYF. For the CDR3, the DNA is TGTGCCAGCAGCTATACACAGGGTTCAGGAACCACCATATATTTT.